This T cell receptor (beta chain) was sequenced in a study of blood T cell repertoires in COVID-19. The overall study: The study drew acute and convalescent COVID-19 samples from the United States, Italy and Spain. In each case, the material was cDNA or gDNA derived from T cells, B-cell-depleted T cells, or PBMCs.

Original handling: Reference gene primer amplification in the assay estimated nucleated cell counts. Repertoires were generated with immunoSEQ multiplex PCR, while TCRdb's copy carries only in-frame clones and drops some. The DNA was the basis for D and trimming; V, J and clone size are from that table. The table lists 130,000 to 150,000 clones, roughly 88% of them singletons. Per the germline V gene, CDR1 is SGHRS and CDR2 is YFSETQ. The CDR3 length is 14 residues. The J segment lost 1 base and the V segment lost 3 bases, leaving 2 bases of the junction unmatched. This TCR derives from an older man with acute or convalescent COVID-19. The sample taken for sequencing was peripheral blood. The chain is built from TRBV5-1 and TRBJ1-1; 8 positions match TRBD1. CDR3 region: CASSSGQENTEAFF. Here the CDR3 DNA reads TGCGCCAGCAGCTCGGGACAGGAGAACACTGAAGCTTTCTTT.